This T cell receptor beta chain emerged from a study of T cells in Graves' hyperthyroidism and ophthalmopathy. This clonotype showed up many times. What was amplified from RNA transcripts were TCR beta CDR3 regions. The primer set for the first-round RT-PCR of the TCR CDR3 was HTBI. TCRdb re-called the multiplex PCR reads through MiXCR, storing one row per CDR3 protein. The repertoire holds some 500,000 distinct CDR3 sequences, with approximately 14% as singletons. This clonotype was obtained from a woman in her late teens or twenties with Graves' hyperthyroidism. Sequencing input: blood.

The CDR3 DNA reads as TGCAGTGCACGCCCGACTAGCGGGATCTGGGATACGAGGTATTTT. Translation: CSARPTSGIWDTRYF. The rearrangement links TRBV20-1 to TRBJ2-3; 11 nucleotides agree with TRBD2. The CDR3 length is 15 residues. J lost 14 bases, V lost 6 bases, and 19 bases had no gene match. Germline values: CDR1 DFQATT, CDR2 SNEGSKA (reference sequence).